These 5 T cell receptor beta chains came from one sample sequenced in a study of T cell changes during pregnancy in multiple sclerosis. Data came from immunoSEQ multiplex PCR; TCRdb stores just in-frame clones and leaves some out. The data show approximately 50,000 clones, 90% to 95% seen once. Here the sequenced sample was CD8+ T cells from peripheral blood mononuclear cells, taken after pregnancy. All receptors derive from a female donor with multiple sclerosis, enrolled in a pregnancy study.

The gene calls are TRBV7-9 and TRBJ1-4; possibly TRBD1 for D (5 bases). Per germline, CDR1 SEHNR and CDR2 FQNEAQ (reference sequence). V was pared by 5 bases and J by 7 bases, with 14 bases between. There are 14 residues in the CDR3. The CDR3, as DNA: TGTGCCAGCAGCCATCCGGGGGGGGGTGAAAAACTGTTTTTT. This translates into CASSHPGGGEKLFF.

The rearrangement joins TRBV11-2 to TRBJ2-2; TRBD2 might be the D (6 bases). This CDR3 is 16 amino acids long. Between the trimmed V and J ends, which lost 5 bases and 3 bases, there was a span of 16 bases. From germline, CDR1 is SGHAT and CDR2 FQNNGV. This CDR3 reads CASSLALAFDTGELFF. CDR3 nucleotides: TGTGCCAGCAGCCTCGCACTAGCCTTCGACACCGGGGAGCTGTTTTTT.

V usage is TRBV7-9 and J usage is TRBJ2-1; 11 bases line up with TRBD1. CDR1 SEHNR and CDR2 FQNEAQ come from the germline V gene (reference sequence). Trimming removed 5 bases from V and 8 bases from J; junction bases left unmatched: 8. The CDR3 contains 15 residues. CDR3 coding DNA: TGTGCCAGCAGCGGTAGGACAGGGGGCAACGATGAGCAGTTCTTC. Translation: CASSGRTGGNDEQFF.

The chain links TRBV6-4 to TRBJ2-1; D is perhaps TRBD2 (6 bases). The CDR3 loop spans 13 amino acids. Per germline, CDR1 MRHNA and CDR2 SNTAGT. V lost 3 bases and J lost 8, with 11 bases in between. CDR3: CASSDGEVDEQFF. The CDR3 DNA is TGTGCCAGCAGTGATGGGGAGGTCGATGAGCAGTTCTTC.

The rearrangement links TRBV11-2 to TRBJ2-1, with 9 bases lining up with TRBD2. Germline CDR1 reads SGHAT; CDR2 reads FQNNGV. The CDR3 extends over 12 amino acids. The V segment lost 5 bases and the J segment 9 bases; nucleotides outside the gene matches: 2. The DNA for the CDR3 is TGTGCCAGCAGCAATAGCGGGGGTGAGCAGTTCTTC. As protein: CASSNSGGEQFF.